This entry concerns a single T cell receptor beta chain. The V end lost 6 bases, the J end lost 4 bases, and 13 bases lay between the germline ends. CDR1 is MNHNY and CDR2 is SVGAGI in the germline V gene (reference sequence). The CDR3 totals 14 residues. Sequencing was performed with immunoSEQ multiplex PCR; in TCRdb, only in-frame clones are kept and a portion is missing. The table records 40,000 to 55,000 clones, 85% to 95% of them present only once. The data stem from a study of T cell changes during pregnancy in multiple sclerosis. The source material was CD4+ T cells from peripheral blood mononuclear cells, sampled in the second trimester of pregnancy. The clonotype comes from a female donor with multiple sclerosis, enrolled in a pregnancy study. The J gene is TRBJ1-3, the V gene TRBV6-6; no reliable D call. CDR3 in amino acids: CASSARQVGNTIYF. The DNA of the CDR3 is TGTGCCAGCAGCGCTCGGCAGGTGGGAAACACCATATATTTT.